A single sample is the source of the 22 T cell receptor beta chains below, sequenced in a study of regulatory T cells in long-lasting Graves disease. Time point given: newly diagnosed GD, antithyroid drugs for less than 3 months. The authors made the TCR library using RNA they extracted from PBMCs. The authors built TCR beta libraries using iRepertoire HTBI primers and Arm-PCR of CDR3 regions. TCRdb redid the calling of the multiplex PCR reads with MiXCR, one entry per CDR3 protein. This sample carries around 400,000 distinct CDR3 sequences, 12% of them seen once, and the ten largest clones take over 15%. Another study also made use of these data, one on T cells in Graves' hyperthyroidism and ophthalmopathy.

The starting material was peripheral blood mononuclear cells (PBMCs), obtained at new diagnosis, from a patient treated with antithyroid drugs. Receptor source: a woman aged 18 to 35 with Graves disease.

The CDR3 DNA sequence: TGCAGTGCTAGATTTACAGTCAATCAGCCCCAGCATTTT. Translated: CSARFTVNQPQHF. The chain carries TRBV20-1 and TRBJ1-5; D not certain. The CDR3 covers 13 residues. The germline CDR1 and CDR2 sequences are DFQATT and SNEGSKA (reference sequence). Trimming removed 2 bases from V and 3 bases from J, with 8 bases in between.

The sample holds many counts of this clonotype. The rearrangement joins TRBV6-1 to TRBJ2-2, with unresolved D. The CDR3 runs to 15 residues. CDR1 is MNHNS, CDR2 SASEGT, per germline. V was trimmed by 8 bases and J by 2 bases, leaving 15 bases between them. Here the CDR3 reads CASYPEARNTGELFF. The CDR3 nucleotides are TGTGCCAGCTATCCTGAGGCCAGAAACACCGGGGAGCTGTTTTTT.

This clonotype has a handful of counts. V usage is TRBV29-1 and J usage is TRBJ1-2; no clear D gene. CDR1 and CDR2 (germline): SQVTM, ANQGSEA. The CDR3 runs to 12 residues. V was shortened by 8 bases and J by 6 bases, with 16 bases between the two germline ends. CDR3 nucleotides: TGCAGCACCGGATCCACCCAGGATGGCTACACCTTC. Translated: CSTGSTQDGYTF. The complete variable domain, with remaining parts taken from reference TRBV29-1 and TRBJ1-2, reads SAVISQKPSRDICQRGTSLTIQCQVDSQVTMMFWYRQQPGQSLTLIATANQGSEATYESGFVIDKFPISRPNLTFSTLTVSNMSPEDSSIYLCSTGSTQDGYTFGSGTRLTVV.

This clonotype was seen a few times. The rearrangement joins TRBV6-5 to TRBJ2-1; D may be TRBD1 (6 bases). The CDR3 runs 11 residues. Germline loops: CDR1 MNHEY, CDR2 SVGAGI. Trimming removed 4 bases at V and 15 bases at J, with 13 bases between. In DNA form, the CDR3 reads TGTGCCAGCAGTTCTCACAGGGTGGCGTTCTTC. Protein product: CASSSHRVAFF.

This rearrangement joins TRBV7-2 to TRBJ2-7; D assignment may be TRBD1 or TRBD2 (5 bases each). CDR3 size: 16 residues. The V end lost 6 bases, the J end lost 2 bases, and 20 bases lay between the germline ends. In germline, CDR1 is SGHTA, CDR2 FQGNSA. CDR3 in DNA: TGTGCCAGCAGACCCACTACCCTGGGACGAACCTACGAGCAGTACTTC. It yields the protein CASRPTTLGRTYEQYF.

This clonotype has just a few counts. The V and J genes are TRBV30 and TRBJ1-5, with D perhaps matching TRBD1 (6 bases). CDR1 and CDR2 from the germline V gene are GTSNPN and SVGIG (reference sequence). V lost 2 bases, J lost 2 bases, and 7 bases lay in between. This CDR3 has 13 residues. The CDR3 loop reads CAWSRQGNQPQHF. In DNA form, the CDR3 reads TGTGCCTGGAGTCGACAGGGCAATCAGCCCCAGCATTTT.

This chain uses TRBV10-3 with TRBJ2-7; 14 nucleotides line up with TRBD2. Germline loops: CDR1 ENHRY, CDR2 SYGVKD. The CDR3 contains 15 residues. V shed 10 bases and J 5 bases; nucleotides not matched to a gene: 10. CDR3 protein: CATRFSTSGRDEQYF. DNA of the CDR3: TGTGCCACCCGATTTTCGACTAGCGGGAGGGACGAGCAGTACTTC.

The chain couples TRBV24-1 to TRBJ1-5; 12 nucleotides match TRBD1. CDR1 and CDR2 from the germline V gene are KGHDR and SFDVKD. Trimming took 4 bases from V and 2 from J; bases not matched to a gene: 5. The CDR3 sequence is 17 residues long. The CDR3, as DNA: TGTGCCACCAGTGAGGGACAGGGGGCGAGACGCAATCAGCCCCAGCATTTT. Translation gives CATSEGQGARRNQPQHF.

In this sample, this clonotype turned up many times. J is TRBJ2-7 and V is TRBV20-1; D is perhaps TRBD1 or TRBD2 (6 bases each). The CDR3 spans 15 residues. CDR1 and CDR2 from the germline V gene are DFQATT and SNEGSKA (reference sequence). Trimming removed 0 bases at V and 0 bases at J, with 12 bases between. The CDR3 sequence is CSARDNGGLSYEQYF. For the CDR3, the DNA is TGCAGTGCTAGAGATAACGGGGGCCTCTCCTACGAGCAGTACTTC.

This chain uses TRBV19 with TRBJ1-1; maybe TRBD1 (5 bases). The CDR3 loop spans 12 amino acids. CDR1 is LNHDA, CDR2 SQIVND, per germline (reference sequence). Deletions cut 4 bases from V and 8 bases from J, with 11 bases between. The CDR3 nucleotides are TGTGCCAGTAGTACCCGGGGACCCGAAGCTTTCTTT. Its protein is CASSTRGPEAFF.

This clonotype was detected many times. This chain uses TRBV28 with TRBJ2-1; no definite D call. Trimming stripped 6 bases from V and 0 bases from J, with 12 bases between. Germline CDR1 and CDR2: MDHEN and SYDVKM. This CDR3 comprises 15 residues. The CDR3 reads CASRAPTASYNEQFF. CDR3 DNA: TGTGCCAGCAGGGCCCCGACGGCCTCCTACAATGAGCAGTTCTTC. The full variable domain, completed using reference TRBV28 and TRBJ2-1, is DVKVTQSSRYLVKRTGEKVFLECVQDMDHENMFWYRQDPGLGLRLIYFSYDVKMKEKGDIPEGYSVSREKKERFSLILESASTNQTSMYLCASRAPTASYNEQFFGPGTRLTVL.

This clonotype came up many times. The chain has TRBV20-1 and TRBJ2-1; D remains ambiguous. Trimming pared 0 bases from V and 7 bases from J, leaving 16 bases between. This CDR3 is 15 amino acids long. The V gene's germline CDR1 is DFQATT and CDR2 SNEGSKA (reference sequence). The CDR3 sequence is CSARDLFSRVNEQFF. The CDR3 nucleotides are TGCAGTGCTAGAGATCTCTTTTCCAGAGTGAATGAGCAGTTCTTC.

The J gene is TRBJ1-5, the V gene TRBV19; D is uncertain. The V end lost 3 bases, the J end lost 0 bases, and 15 bases lay between the germline ends. Germline V gives CDR1 LNHDA, CDR2 SQIVND (reference sequence). This CDR3 comprises 17 residues. CDR3 nucleotide sequence: TGTGCCAGTAGTATCAATCATCTGGGGTTTAGCAATCAGCCCCAGCATTTT. This encodes CASSINHLGFSNQPQHF.

This clonotype appeared a few times. The genes are TRBV5-5 and TRBJ2-7; D gene ambiguous. The germline V and J ends were trimmed by 2 bases and 0 bases, with 12 bases remaining between them. CDR1 SGHKS and CDR2 YYEKEE come from the germline V gene (reference sequence). This CDR3 is 15 amino acids long. CDR3 DNA sequence: TGTGCCAGCAGCTTTAACCTGGAACCCTCCTACGAGCAGTACGTC. Its translation: CASSFNLEPSYEQYV.

In this sample, this clonotype turned up a few times. This chain links TRBV4-1 with TRBJ1-2; D gene ambiguous. The CDR3 totals 13 residues. The germline V gene has CDR1 MGHRA and CDR2 YSYEKL. Trimming removed 3 bases from V and 9 bases from J, with 14 bases in between. CDR3 nucleotide sequence: TGCGCCAGCAGCCAGCGTAGTCCTGACAGCTACACCTTC. Its protein product is CASSQRSPDSYTF.

This clonotype was observed many times. The chain recombines TRBV28 with TRBJ2-7, with 7 bases matching TRBD2. This CDR3 has 15 residues. Germline CDR1 reads MDHEN; CDR2 reads SYDVKM. V dropped 6 bases and J dropped 4; count of bases not matched to a gene: 12. The DNA of the CDR3 is TGTGCCAGCAGGCGTAAGGGCGGGAGATGGTACGAGCAGTACTTC. This sequence encodes CASRRKGGRWYEQYF.

This clonotype was counted many times. The chain carries TRBV6-5 and TRBJ1-4; D call uncertain. Germline loops: CDR1 MNHEY, CDR2 SVGAGI. V shed 2 bases and J shed 0 bases, with 7 bases lying between them. The CDR3 totals 15 residues. DNA for the CDR3: TGTGCCAGCAGTTACCGCCCCGCAACTAATGAAAAACTGTTTTTT. This encodes CASSYRPATNEKLFF.

This clonotype was recorded many times. The J gene is TRBJ1-5, the V gene TRBV28; 8 bases fit TRBD1. Trimming removed 6 bases from V and 6 bases from J; junction bases left unmatched: 10. Germline CDR1 is MDHEN and CDR2 is SYDVKM. The CDR3 covers 15 residues. The CDR3 coding sequence is TGTGCCAGCAGAGGTGCAGGGGGCGGGATTCAGCCCCAGCATTTT. Amino acids: CASRGAGGGIQPQHF.

Many counts were recorded for this clonotype. The chain carries TRBV20-1 and TRBJ2-1; the match to TRBD2 covers 7 bases. V gave up 1 base and J gave up 5 bases; unmatched junction bases: 5. This CDR3 region has 14 residues. Germline CDR1 DFQATT, CDR2 SNEGSKA (reference sequence). CDR3 amino acids: CSARGLAENNEQFF. CDR3 bases: TGCAGTGCTAGAGGTCTAGCGGAGAACAATGAGCAGTTCTTC.

This clonotype was seen repeatedly, ten times or more. The rearrangement joins TRBV12-3 or TRBV12-4 to TRBJ1-2; D may be TRBD1 (6 bases). The CDR3 is 12 residues long. V was shortened by 9 bases and J by 4 bases, with 12 bases between the two germline ends. The CDR3 sequence: CASHRVGYGYTF. The CDR3 DNA is TGTGCCAGTCACAGGGTGGGCTATGGCTACACCTTC.

This clonotype came up many times. This chain joins TRBV9 and TRBJ1-3; TRBD1 agrees at 9 bases. Germline V lookup: CDR1 SGDLS, CDR2 YYNGEE. V lost 4 bases, J lost 4 bases, and 6 bases stayed unmatched. The CDR3 length is 15 residues. The DNA for the CDR3 is TGTGCCAGCAGCCCACAGGGGGCGACGGGAAACACCATATATTTT. Translated, it gives CASSPQGATGNTIYF.

In this sample, this clonotype turned up a few times. This chain joins TRBV27 and TRBJ2-2; 11 bases are shared with TRBD2. Germline assignment: CDR1 MNHEY and CDR2 SMNVEV (reference sequence). The CDR3 has 18 residues. V was pared by 2 bases and J by 2 bases, with 7 bases of the junction left unmatched. The CDR3 sequence is CASSLVPSGGPNTGELFF. The DNA for the CDR3 is TGTGCCAGCAGTTTAGTCCCTAGCGGGGGGCCAAACACCGGGGAGCTGTTTTTT.